The entry below describes one T cell receptor (beta chain). The antigen remains unidentified. This sample is part of a study of regulatory T cells in long-lasting Graves disease. Findings of the study overall: Persistent Graves' patients showed less TCR diversity than newly diagnosed patients showed.

iRepertoire HTBI primers and Arm-PCR of CDR3 regions built TCR beta libraries. TCRdb independently ran MiXCR on the multiplex PCR reads; one entry per CDR3 protein. The table lists fewer than 550,000 distinct CDR3 sequences, about a fifth of them singletons, with around 7% in the top ten. Time point denoted: persistent/refractory GD, antithyroid drugs over 5 years with positive TRAb. The TCR library used RNA extracted from PBMCs. This TCR came from a female donor with Graves disease. The material was peripheral blood mononuclear cells (PBMCs), obtained when the disease was refractory, from a patient treated with antithyroid drugs.

The CDR3 sequence is CAIRPGQLDYGYTF. As DNA, the CDR3 is TGTGCCATCAGACCGGGACAGCTGGACTATGGCTACACCTTC. The V gene is TRBV10-3, the J gene TRBJ1-2; 7 nucleotides line up with TRBD1. The length of the CDR3 is 14 residues. Germline V gene sequence: CDR1 ENHRY, CDR2 SYGVKD. V trimming: 6 bases; J trimming: 3 bases; junction bases outside the gene matches: 7.